This TCR beta chain was captured by sequencing in a study of CD8+CD57+ T cells in acquired aplastic anemia. There are many counts of this clonotype. Genomic DNA constituted the template upon which TCR beta VDJ and CDR3 profiling was performed. TCRdb itself ran the reads through MiXCR, one entry per CDR3 protein. The sample holds 65,000 or so distinct CDR3 sequences, about 56% seen once. Trimming removed 4 bases at V and 3 bases at J, with 9 bases between. Germline CDR1 is SGHRS and CDR2 is YFSETQ. CDR3 length: 13 residues. This chain connects TRBV5-1 to TRBJ2-3, with no clear D. The TCR originated in a human donor in good health, serving as a control. Sequencing input: sorted CD4+, CD8+, or CD8+CD57+ T cells (not recorded which) from PBMCs. The CDR3 region has the DNA TGCGCCAGCAGCCCAACGGTAACAGATACGCAGTATTTT. Amino acids: CASSPTVTDTQYF.